Listed below are T cell receptor beta chains from one sample, sequenced in a study of T-cell reconstitution after alpha-beta-depleted transplantation in children. One entry per CDR3 protein, called by TCRdb with MiXCR from the PCR reads. The sample holds some 830,000 distinct CDR3 sequences, about 15% seen once. The sample here was PBMCs, mostly from graft donor cells, taken 360 days after TCRalphabeta/CD19-depleted stem cell transplant. The receptors were sampled from a male patient aged 10 to 17 who had a stem cell transplant for acute lymphoblastic leukemia, so the T cells may come from the graft donor. The CDR3 runs from the conserved cysteine through the conserved F or W. The order of the fields is J gene, V gene, clone size, D gene, CDR3 DNA, CDR3 protein. A D gene is named only where the DNA matches it firmly. Clone size is shown for a subset of rows, as once, few, many or a class of expanded clone.

J gene: TRBJ2-2; V gene: TRBV24-1; clone size: few; D gene: TRBD1; CDR3 DNA: TGTGCCACCAGTGATCCCGGACAGGGACCGACCGGGGAGCTGTTTTTT; CDR3 protein: CATSDPGQGPTGELFF
J gene: TRBJ1-1; V gene: TRBV12-3/TRBV12-4; clone size: few; D gene: .; CDR3 DNA: TGTGCCACGTACAGGGTTTTGGGCACTGAAGCTTTCTTT; CDR3 protein: CATYRVLGTEAFF
J gene: TRBJ2-2; V gene: TRBV29-1; clone size: few; D gene: .; CDR3 DNA: TGCAGCGTTGCTGTACTAGCACCCGGGAAGCTGTTTTTT; CDR3 protein: CSVAVLAPGKLFF
J gene: TRBJ2-2; V gene: TRBV5-1; clone size: few; D gene: TRBD2; CDR3 DNA: TGCGCCAGCAGCTCACTAGCGATTAACACCGGGGAGCTGTTTTTT; CDR3 protein: CASSSLAINTGELFF
J gene: TRBJ2-7; V gene: TRBV11-1; clone size: .; D gene: .; CDR3 DNA: TGTGCCAGCAGCCCTCTGTGGGGGTCTAGCGAGTCAACCTACGAGCAGTACTTC; CDR3 protein: CASSPLWGSSESTYEQYF
J gene: TRBJ2-3; V gene: TRBV7-2; clone size: once; D gene: TRBD1; CDR3 DNA: TGTGCCAGCAGCCGAGACAGGGTACCCACAGATACGCAGTATTTT; CDR3 protein: CASSRDRVPTDTQYF
J gene: TRBJ2-1; V gene: TRBV19; clone size: .; D gene: .; CDR3 DNA: TGTGCCAGCCAGAACAGGGCCCGCAAAACCTCCTACAATGAGCAGTTCTTC; CDR3 protein: CASQNRARKTSYNEQFF
J gene: TRBJ2-5; V gene: TRBV29-1; clone size: .; D gene: TRBD2; CDR3 DNA: TGCAGTGCTACTCTGACTAGCGGGAGGCAAGAGACCCAGTACTTC; CDR3 protein: CSATLTSGRQETQYF
J gene: TRBJ2-5; V gene: TRBV10-3; clone size: .; D gene: .; CDR3 DNA: TGTGCCATCAGTGCCTCCCGAGAGGGCCGGGGACGGGGGGAGACCCAGTACTTC; CDR3 protein: CAISASREGRGRGETQYF
J gene: TRBJ1-1; V gene: TRBV25-1; clone size: .; D gene: .; CDR3 DNA: TGTGCCAGCAGTGAAACGCGGGCTGGGACTGAAGCTTTCTTT; CDR3 protein: CASSETRAGTEAFF
J gene: TRBJ2-2; V gene: TRBV7-1; clone size: .; D gene: TRBD2; CDR3 DNA: TGTGCCAGCAGCTCGCACAGACTAGCGGGAGGGAACGGAGGCGGGGAGCTGTTTTTT; CDR3 protein: CASSSHRLAGGNGGGELFF
J gene: TRBJ1-3; V gene: TRBV5-1; clone size: .; D gene: .; CDR3 DNA: TGCGCCAGCAGCTTGTCGGGGAGTCCAGGAAACACCATATATTTT; CDR3 protein: CASSLSGSPGNTIYF
J gene: TRBJ2-1; V gene: TRBV6-5; clone size: .; D gene: TRBD2; CDR3 DNA: TGTGCCAGCAGTTACGCCCTAGCGGGAGGTATCAATGAGCAGTTCTTC; CDR3 protein: CASSYALAGGINEQFF
J gene: TRBJ2-3; V gene: TRBV20-1; clone size: few; D gene: .; CDR3 DNA: TGCAGTGCTAGTCCCGGGACACGATACACAGATACGCAGTATTTT; CDR3 protein: CSASPGTRYTDTQYF
J gene: TRBJ2-2; V gene: TRBV29-1; clone size: many; D gene: .; CDR3 DNA: TGCAGCGTTGGGCACACCGGGGAGCTGTTTTTT; CDR3 protein: CSVGHTGELFF
J gene: TRBJ2-5; V gene: TRBV19; clone size: .; D gene: .; CDR3 DNA: TGTGCCAGTAGTATTCCATCGGGGGCAAAGACCCAGTACTTC; CDR3 protein: CASSIPSGAKTQYF
J gene: TRBJ1-1; V gene: TRBV6-4; clone size: many; D gene: .; CDR3 DNA: TGTGCCAGCAGCGAAAAGGGAGAGGGAACTGAAGCTTTCTTT; CDR3 protein: CASSEKGEGTEAFF
J gene: TRBJ1-5; V gene: TRBV15; clone size: few; D gene: .; CDR3 DNA: TGTGCCACCAGCGAAACAGGCCGCCATAGCAATCAGCCCCAGCATTTT; CDR3 protein: CATSETGRHSNQPQHF
J gene: TRBJ1-1; V gene: TRBV29-1; clone size: few; D gene: .; CDR3 DNA: TGCAGCGCCCCAGGGAGGTTGAACACTGAAGCTTTCTTT; CDR3 protein: CSAPGRLNTEAFF
J gene: TRBJ2-5; V gene: TRBV3-1; clone size: .; D gene: .; CDR3 DNA: TGTGCCAGCAGCCAAGTTCTCCCCCAGACCCAGTACTTC; CDR3 protein: CASSQVLPQTQYF
J gene: TRBJ1-5; V gene: TRBV20-1; clone size: .; D gene: .; CDR3 DNA: TGCAGTGCTAGGCCCCGAAGGGGACGGTTTGTGCAGCCCCAGCATTTT; CDR3 protein: CSARPRRGRFVQPQHF
J gene: TRBJ1-2; V gene: TRBV6-2/TRBV6-3; clone size: few; D gene: TRBD1; CDR3 DNA: TGTGCCAGCAGTTACTGGGGAGGGGGCGAGTCTGGCTACACCTTC; CDR3 protein: CASSYWGGGESGYTF
J gene: TRBJ2-3; V gene: TRBV12-3/TRBV12-4; clone size: few; D gene: .; CDR3 DNA: TGTGCCAGCAGCCTCCTGCGCATCACAGATACGCAGTATTTT; CDR3 protein: CASSLLRITDTQYF
J gene: TRBJ2-7; V gene: TRBV12-3/TRBV12-4; clone size: many; D gene: .; CDR3 DNA: TGTGCCAGCAGTTTAGCGCGGGAAGCCTACGAGCAGTACTTC; CDR3 protein: CASSLAREAYEQYF
J gene: TRBJ2-1; V gene: TRBV2; clone size: few; D gene: .; CDR3 DNA: TGTGCCAGCAGTTACCGGGACTACAATGAGCAGTTCTTC; CDR3 protein: CASSYRDYNEQFF
J gene: TRBJ2-1; V gene: TRBV18; clone size: few; D gene: TRBD1; CDR3 DNA: TGTGCCAGCTCACCACCGAGCCCTCCAGGGGGTAGGTTTAAGTACAATGAGCAGTTCTTC; CDR3 protein: CASSPPSPPGGRFKYNEQFF
J gene: TRBJ2-1; V gene: TRBV27; clone size: few; D gene: TRBD2; CDR3 DNA: TGTGCCAGCAGTTTATTAAGAGGAGGAGGGCAGGGGAGGAGCGGGAGCGCTCCAACTGAGCAGTTCTTC; CDR3 protein: CASSLLRGGGQGRSGSAPTEQFF
J gene: TRBJ2-2; V gene: TRBV20-1; clone size: .; D gene: .; CDR3 DNA: TGCAGTGCTAGGAAAGTGGCAGAGAACACCGGGGAGCTGTTTTTT; CDR3 protein: CSARKVAENTGELFF
J gene: TRBJ1-6; V gene: TRBV11-2; clone size: few; D gene: .; CDR3 DNA: TGTGCCAGCAGCTTAGCCTCGGGCGGGCCCCATTCACCCCTCCACTTT; CDR3 protein: CASSLASGGPHSPLHF
J gene: TRBJ2-4; V gene: TRBV4-1; clone size: .; D gene: TRBD2; CDR3 DNA: TGCGCCAGCAGTTCTCGGCCCCAGCGGGAGTTCGATGCCAAAAACATTCAGTACTTC; CDR3 protein: CASSSRPQREFDAKNIQYF
J gene: TRBJ1-1; V gene: TRBV13; clone size: .; D gene: .; CDR3 DNA: TGTGCCAGCAGCTTCTCGGACAGTCCCTTTAGAGCTTTCTTT; CDR3 protein: CASSFSDSPFRAFF
J gene: TRBJ2-2; V gene: TRBV27; clone size: .; D gene: TRBD2; CDR3 DNA: TGTGCCAGCAGTTCCCTACTAGCGGTGGGCACCGGGGAGCTGTTTTTT; CDR3 protein: CASSSLLAVGTGELFF
J gene: TRBJ2-7; V gene: TRBV20-1; clone size: few; D gene: TRBD1; CDR3 DNA: TGCAGTGCTAGAGCGGACAGGGGGCCCGGGCAGTACTTC; CDR3 protein: CSARADRGPGQYF
J gene: TRBJ2-3; V gene: TRBV4-1; clone size: few; D gene: TRBD1; CDR3 DNA: TGCGCCAGCAGCCATGCAGGGGGCGAGGGCTCAGATACGCAGTATTTT; CDR3 protein: CASSHAGGEGSDTQYF
J gene: TRBJ1-6; V gene: TRBV6-2/TRBV6-3; clone size: few; D gene: .; CDR3 DNA: TGTGCCAGCAGTTACGGGGGGCGCCCGGAACCCCTCCACTTT; CDR3 protein: CASSYGGRPEPLHF
J gene: TRBJ2-7; V gene: TRBV4-1; clone size: few; D gene: TRBD2; CDR3 DNA: TGCGCCAGCAGCCTGGGACTAGGGAGATACGAGCAGTACTTC; CDR3 protein: CASSLGLGRYEQYF
J gene: TRBJ2-7; V gene: TRBV12-3/TRBV12-4; clone size: .; D gene: .; CDR3 DNA: TGTGCCAGCAGTTTAGCCTCCGCCGGAACCTACGAGCAGTACTTC; CDR3 protein: CASSLASAGTYEQYF
J gene: TRBJ1-1; V gene: TRBV24-1; clone size: few; D gene: .; CDR3 DNA: TGTGCCACCGGACGACCGGGGAGTTTACCCATGAACACTGAAGCTTTCTTT; CDR3 protein: CATGRPGSLPMNTEAFF